Presented here are 18 T cell receptor beta chains from one specimen sequenced in a study of HIV-infected children after antiretroviral therapy interruption. A 3' RACE protocol on RNA, with unique molecular identifiers, produced the TCR library. TCRdb called the 3' RACE reads again in MiXCR, with one record for every CDR3 protein. The top ten hold just under 1% of the sample, which has fewer than 45,000 distinct CDR3 sequences, about 7% seen once. As to treatment: PENTA 11 planned treatment interruption arm or continuous ART arm. The source was CD45RA+ CD4+ T cells from PBMCs, pooled from several time points, collected from a donor given antiretroviral therapy, either interrupted or continuous. Described subset: naive CD4+ CD45RA+ CD45RO- T cells. Receptor source: a pool of human donors with HIV.

The chain uses TRBV25-1 and TRBJ1-3, with D maybe TRBD1 (6 bases). The germline CDR1 and CDR2 sequences are MGHDK and SYGVNS. V was trimmed by 6 bases and J by 2 bases, leaving 8 bases between them. The CDR3 loop spans 13 amino acids. The CDR3 reads CASSHRAGNTIYF. The DNA of the CDR3 is TGTGCCAGCAGCCACAGGGCTGGAAACACCATATATTTT.

This clonotype is a singleton in its sample. The chain employs TRBV27 and TRBJ1-4; D unclear. V lost 0 bases and J lost 8, with 10 bases in between. Germline CDR1 MNHEY, CDR2 SMNVEV (reference sequence). The CDR3 spans 14 residues. In DNA form, the CDR3 reads TGTGCCAGCAGTTTATCGCGTATTCGCGAAAAACTGTTTTTT. This encodes CASSLSRIREKLFF.

CDR3 sequence reads: CSARDLGTGPDEQYF. CDR3 coding DNA: TGCAGTGCTAGAGATCTTGGGACAGGCCCCGACGAGCAGTACTTC. The J gene is TRBJ2-7, the V gene TRBV20-1; the match to TRBD1 covers 8 bases. With V trimmed by 0 bases and J by 5 bases, 9 bases remained unmatched. The CDR3 length is 15 residues. Germline V gene sequence: CDR1 DFQATT, CDR2 SNEGSKA (reference sequence).

There are many counts of this clonotype. This sequence joins TRBV2 and TRBJ1-5; no firm D call. This CDR3 comprises 13 residues. The germline V gene encodes CDR1 SNHLY and CDR2 FYNNEI. V was clipped by 7 bases and J by 6 bases, with 13 bases between them. The CDR3 protein is CASTGRSRQPQHF. The CDR3 DNA reads as TGTGCCAGCACCGGCAGGAGCCGTCAGCCCCAGCATTTT.

This clonotype was seen repeatedly, ten times or more. This chain uses TRBV2 with TRBJ2-1; a possible D gene is TRBD1 (6 bases). Between the trimmed V and J ends, which lost 5 bases and 4 bases, there was a span of 12 bases. In germline, CDR1 is SNHLY, CDR2 FYNNEI. This CDR3 is built from 14 residues. The CDR3 nucleotides read TGTGCCAGCAGTCCGTGGACAGCTTACAATGAGCAGTTCTTC. This sequence encodes CASSPWTAYNEQFF.

This clonotype was counted ten times or more. The V call is TRBV2, the J call TRBJ2-3; 7 bases line up with TRBD2. With 10 bases clipped from V and 7 bases from J, the junction kept 20 bases outside the gene matches. CDR1 SNHLY and CDR2 FYNNEI come from the germline V gene. The CDR3 spans 16 residues. The CDR3 spells CATPNGLGAVSYTQYF. CDR3 nucleotide sequence: TGTGCCACACCCAACGGACTAGGAGCCGTCTCATATACGCAGTATTTT.

The chain links TRBV29-1 to TRBJ2-1; TRBD1 might be the D (5 bases). Per the germline V gene, CDR1 is SQVTM and CDR2 is ANQGSEA. V shed 2 bases and J shed 9 bases, with 14 bases lying between them. The CDR3 runs to 13 residues. CDR3 DNA: TGCAGCGTTGAAACTGCAGGGTATGGTGAGCAGTTCTTC. It codes for CSVETAGYGEQFF.

The J gene is TRBJ2-3, the V gene TRBV28; D ambiguous. CDR1 is MDHEN, CDR2 SYDVKM, per germline. The CDR3 length is 11 residues. The ends were cut back, 6 bases at V and 3 bases at J, with 4 bases in the middle. The CDR3 spells CASRETDTQYF. The CDR3 nucleotides read TGTGCCAGCAGGGAGACAGATACGCAGTATTTT.

This clonotype was found many times. The chain links TRBV20-1 to TRBJ2-5; 16 bases map to TRBD2. The CDR3 loop spans 15 amino acids. Trimming at V came to 3 bases and at J to 2 bases, leaving 0 bases not matched to a gene. Germline lookup yields CDR1 DFQATT and CDR2 SNEGSKA (reference sequence). Here the CDR3 DNA reads TGCAGTGCTAGGGGACTAGCGGGGGGGCAAGAGACCCAGTACTTC. This encodes CSARGLAGGQETQYF.

Only a few counts were recorded for this clonotype. The V gene is TRBV3-1, the J gene TRBJ2-4; D ambiguous. The germline V and J ends were trimmed by 5 bases and 0 bases, with 11 bases remaining between them. The CDR3 sequence is 15 residues long. Germline V lookup: CDR1 LGHDT, CDR2 YNNKEL (reference sequence). CDR3 residues: CASSAASLAKNIQYF. CDR3 coding DNA: TGTGCCAGCAGCGCGGCAAGCTTAGCCAAAAACATTCAGTACTTC.

This chain's CDR3 is CSVKGQGTYEQYF. The CDR3 nucleotides read TGCAGCGTTAAAGGACAGGGAACCTACGAGCAGTACTTC. The gene calls are TRBV29-1 and TRBJ2-7; TRBD1 agrees at 8 bases. The CDR3 spans 13 residues. V dropped 5 bases and J dropped 2; count of bases not matched to a gene: 5. Germline lookup yields CDR1 SQVTM and CDR2 ANQGSEA.

This clonotype was found many times. This chain uses TRBV18 with TRBJ2-4; 10 bases are shared with TRBD1. V was pared by 3 bases and J by 0 bases, with 11 bases of the junction left unmatched. The length of the CDR3 is 19 residues. In germline, CDR1 is KGHSH, CDR2 LQKENI. In DNA form, the CDR3 reads TGTGCCAGCTCACCCTTGGGACAGGGGAGAATCCTAGCCAAAAACATTCAGTACTTC. It specifies CASSPLGQGRILAKNIQYF.

This clonotype was recorded at least ten times. The V gene is TRBV6-2 or TRBV6-3, the J gene TRBJ1-5; D is possibly TRBD1 (6 bases). Trimming pared 5 bases from V and 6 bases from J, leaving 14 bases between. The CDR3 is made up of 14 amino acids. Germline-derived CDR1 and CDR2 are MNHEY and SVGEGT. CDR3: CASSRKQGSQPQHF. In DNA, the CDR3 is TGTGCCAGCAGTCGGAAGCAGGGGAGTCAGCCCCAGCATTTT.

The chain is built from TRBV7-2 and TRBJ2-1; 9 bases map to TRBD2. This CDR3 is 16 amino acids long. V was clipped by 7 bases and J by 6 bases; unmatched bases: 13. Looked up from germline, CDR1 is SGHTA and CDR2 is FQGNSA. For the CDR3, the DNA is TGTGCCAGCATCCGACGCCGGGCTAGCGGGGCCAATGAGCAGTTCTTC. It is translated as CASIRRRASGANEQFF.

At least ten counts were recorded for this clonotype. The genes are TRBV28 and TRBJ2-7; TRBD2 matches at 13 bases. This CDR3 contains 16 residues. The trim removed 5 bases at V and 4 bases at J, leaving 8 bases unmatched. The germline gives CDR1 MDHEN, CDR2 SYDVKM. The CDR3 nucleotides are TGTGCCAGCAGTCCCCAGACTAGCGGGAGGTTATACGAGCAGTACTTC. The encoded protein is CASSPQTSGRLYEQYF. Variable domain in full (rest from reference TRBV28 and TRBJ2-7): DVKVTQSSRYLVKRTGEKVFLECVQDMDHENMFWYRQDPGLGLRLIYFSYDVKMKEKGDIPEGYSVSREKKERFSLILESASTNQTSMYLCASSPQTSGRLYEQYFGPGTRLTVT.

The sample holds many counts of this clonotype. J is TRBJ2-1 and V is TRBV7-3, with 14 bases aligning to TRBD2. Germline trimming cut 2 bases from V and 7 bases from J; bases unmatched to any gene: 1. CDR1 is SGHTA, CDR2 FQGTGA, per germline. The CDR3 spans 15 residues. The CDR3 nucleotides are TGTGCCAGCAGCTTAGGACTAGCGGGAGGAAATGAGCAGTTCTTC. Translated: CASSLGLAGGNEQFF.

This clonotype showed up just a few times. This rearrangement joins TRBV5-1 to TRBJ2-3, with D possibly matching TRBD2 (6 bases). This CDR3 is 15 amino acids long. Between the trimmed V and J ends, which lost 2 bases and 4 bases, there was a span of 14 bases. The V gene's germline CDR1 is SGHRS and CDR2 YFSETQ. The CDR3 region is CASSFGQGGPDTQYF. DNA of the CDR3: TGCGCCAGCAGCTTTGGGCAGGGAGGCCCAGATACGCAGTATTTT.

This chain joins TRBV12-5 and TRBJ1-5, with unresolved D. The germline gives CDR1 LGHNT, CDR2 FRNRAP. The CDR3 extends over 13 amino acids. The CDR3 bases are TGTGCCAGCAGTTTTTCAGCGGGCCAGCCCCAGCATTTT. It yields the protein CASSFSAGQPQHF.